These 9 T cell receptor beta chains came from one sample sequenced in a study of cytomegalovirus exposure and HLA in healthy donors. Profiling relied on immunoSEQ multiplex PCR, and the TCRdb table lists in-frame clones only, not all of them. This table holds 150,000 to 200,000 clones, approximately 87% found once. Sequences were obtained from PBMCs. These TCRs come from a woman in her twenties or thirties in good health and CMV-seronegative.

J is TRBJ2-7 and V is TRBV27; 9 bases fit TRBD1. The CDR3 extends over 15 amino acids. The trim removed 4 bases at V and 2 bases at J, leaving 6 bases unmatched. The germline V gene has CDR1 MNHEY and CDR2 SMNVEV (reference sequence). The CDR3 is CASSWTGAATYEQYF. The CDR3 nucleotides read TGTGCCAGCAGTTGGACAGGGGCTGCGACCTACGAGCAGTACTTC.

The chain uses TRBV2 and TRBJ1-5; 8 nucleotides align to TRBD1. Germline V gene lookup returns CDR1 SNHLY and CDR2 FYNNEI. There are 17 residues in the CDR3. Unmatched junction bases numbered 9, after V lost 2 bases and J lost 3 bases. The CDR3 nucleotides read TGTGCCAGCAGTGAATTTACAGGGGGTTCGCTCAATCAGCCCCAGCATTTT. Its protein product is CASSEFTGGSLNQPQHF.

The V gene is TRBV11-2, the J gene TRBJ1-5; 8 bases fit TRBD1. The V gene's germline CDR1 is SGHAT and CDR2 FQNNGV. This CDR3 has 17 residues. With V trimmed by 0 bases and J by 0 bases, 4 bases remained unmatched. The DNA of the CDR3 is TGTGCCAGCAGCTTAGATCGGACAGGGCATAGCAATCAGCCCCAGCATTTT. Its protein is CASSLDRTGHSNQPQHF.

The chain is built from TRBV30 and TRBJ1-2, with D tentatively TRBD1 (6 bases). Germline loops: CDR1 GTSNPN, CDR2 SVGIG (reference sequence). The CDR3 runs 14 residues. V lost 1 base and J lost 3, with 12 bases in between. In DNA, the CDR3 is TGTGCCTGGAGTGAGGACAGACCCTACTATGGCTACACCTTC. Its translation is CAWSEDRPYYGYTF.

CDR3 sequence: CASRGRGAYNEQFF. The DNA for the CDR3 is TGTGCCAGCAGGGGCAGGGGAGCTTACAATGAGCAGTTCTTC. The chain uses TRBV6-5 and TRBJ2-1; D may be TRBD1 (6 bases). The CDR3 runs 14 residues. Germline loops: CDR1 MNHEY, CDR2 SVGAGI. Trimming pared 6 bases from V and 4 bases from J, leaving 13 bases between.

The rearrangement links TRBV11-2 to TRBJ2-5; 9 bases match TRBD1. The germline V gene encodes CDR1 SGHAT and CDR2 FQNNGV. The CDR3 spans 16 residues. V was clipped by 1 base and J by 5 bases; unmatched bases: 8. The CDR3 DNA sequence: TGTGCCAGCAGCTTAGTACGACAGGGGGAAGATGAGACCCAGTACTTC. Translating gives CASSLVRQGEDETQYF.

The chain couples TRBV7-9 to TRBJ1-4, with D maybe TRBD1 (5 bases). CDR1 SEHNR and CDR2 FQNEAQ come from the germline V gene (reference sequence). The CDR3 length is 14 residues. Between the trimmed V and J ends, which lost 6 bases and 11 bases, there was a span of 19 bases. The CDR3 DNA sequence: TGTGCCAGCAGGGAACCGGGACTCCCCGGGAAACTGTTTTTT. This sequence encodes CASREPGLPGKLFF. Complete variable domain (other parts from reference TRBV7-9 and TRBJ1-4): DTGVSQNPRHKITKRGQNVTFRCDPISEHNRLYWYRQTLGQGPEFLTYFQNEAQLEKSRLLSDRFSAERPKGSFSTLEIQRTEQGDSAMYLCASREPGLPGKLFFGSGTQLSVL.

The chain combines TRBV2 with TRBJ2-1; D might be TRBD2 (7 bases). The CDR3 contains 16 residues. Germline V lookup: CDR1 SNHLY, CDR2 FYNNEI. Trimming removed 1 base at V and 3 bases at J, with 13 bases between. The CDR3 is CASSEVRGGLYNEQFF. CDR3 in DNA: TGTGCCAGCAGTGAAGTCCGCGGGGGCCTCTACAATGAGCAGTTCTTC.

Here the CDR3 reads CASGRTGNTIYF. CDR3 DNA sequence: TGTGCCAGCGGGCGTACTGGAAACACCATATATTTT. This rearrangement joins TRBV6-5 to TRBJ1-3, with D hard to call. The CDR3 spans 12 residues. The germline gives CDR1 MNHEY, CDR2 SVGAGI. The ends were cut back, 8 bases at V and 2 bases at J, with 7 bases in the middle.